The clone carrying this T cell receptor (beta chain) was counted many times. Antigen specificity is unknown. These data belong to a study of Graves' ophthalmopathy and Graves' hyperthyroidism. V was pared by 1 base and J by 5 bases, with 5 bases of the junction left unmatched. Germline V lookup: CDR1 LGHDT, CDR2 YNNKEL (reference sequence). The CDR3 covers 15 residues. Regarding the study as a whole: With a specificity of roughly 72% and a sensitivity of 60% to 71%, the model predicted ophthalmopathy progression. Among expanded thyroid clonotypes above 0.001 frequency, most also occurred in blood.

Transcripts of RNA were the source for amplifying TCR beta CDR3 regions. Second-round multiplex PCR came after first-round RT-PCR with HTBI primers. TCRdb reprocessed the multiplex PCR reads via MiXCR and lists one record per CDR3 protein. The sample yields over 450,000 distinct CDR3 sequences, around an eighth seen once. Every ophthalmopathy donor presented moderate-to-severe activity, CAS ≥3, NOSPECS ≥4 and duration under 3 months. Pregnancy or lactation, uncontrolled infections and other autoimmune diseases were grounds for excluding patients. Sequenced sample: blood. V and J are TRBV3-1 and TRBJ2-7, with TRBD2 matching over 10 bases. This clonotype originated in a woman aged 30 to 39 with Graves' ophthalmopathy. DNA of the CDR3: TGTGCCAGCAGCCAAGCTAGCGGGAGAGTCAACGAGCAGTACTTC. Its protein is CASSQASGRVNEQYF.